Shown below are 26 T cell receptor beta chains from a single sample sequenced in a study of Graves' ophthalmopathy and Graves' hyperthyroidism. Amplification targeted the TCR beta CDR3 regions, with RNA transcripts as the source material. HTBI-primed first-round RT-PCR preceded second-round multiplex PCR. TCRdb analysed the multiplex PCR reads with MiXCR anew, one entry per CDR3 protein. This table holds about 400,000 distinct CDR3 sequences, 15% to 20% found once. Input material: peripheral blood. These receptors were obtained from a woman between 18 and 30 years old with Graves' ophthalmopathy.

This clonotype occurred many times. The V gene is TRBV7-2, the J gene TRBJ2-7; D unresolved. The CDR3 is 13 amino acids. Trimming took 10 bases from V and 7 from J, leaving 20 bases between them. Per germline, CDR1 SGHTA and CDR2 FQGNSA. The CDR3 bases are TGTGCCACCCTTGGGTGGGTAGCTGGGGAGCAGTACTTC. Its protein product is CATLGWVAGEQYF. Full variable domain (rest looked up from reference TRBV7-2 and TRBJ2-7): GAGVSQSPSNKVTEKGKDVELRCDPISGHTALYWYRQSLGQGLEFLIYFQGNSAPDKSGLPSDRFSAERTGGSVSTLTIQRTQQEDSAVYLCATLGWVAGEQYFGPGTRLTVT.

This clonotype was seen at least ten times. The chain carries TRBV28 and TRBJ2-7; TRBD1 agrees at 8 bases. V gave up 2 bases and J gave up 3 bases; unmatched junction bases: 9. CDR1 is MDHEN, CDR2 SYDVKM, per germline. This CDR3 comprises 16 residues. The chain's CDR3 is CASSLLDRGALYEQYF. DNA for the CDR3: TGTGCCAGCAGTTTACTAGACAGGGGTGCTCTCTACGAGCAGTACTTC.

This clonotype was seen ten or more times. This sequence joins TRBV12-3 or TRBV12-4 and TRBJ2-7; TRBD2 matches 10 bases. The CDR3 length is 16 residues. Losses at the gene ends were 1 base for V and 1 base for J; bases not matched to a gene: 4. In DNA form, the CDR3 reads TGTGCCAGCAGTTTAGTTGGGACTAGCGTTTCCTACGAGCAGTACTTC. Translation: CASSLVGTSVSYEQYF.

This clonotype has at least ten counts. CDR3 protein: CASSPPYYEQYF. As DNA, the CDR3 is TGTGCCAGCAGCCCCCCCTACTACGAGCAGTACTTC. The chain joins TRBV6-2 or TRBV6-3 to TRBJ2-7; D gene ambiguous. CDR1 and CDR2 from the germline V gene are MNHEY and SVGEGT. Between the trimmed V and J ends, which lost 6 bases and 3 bases, there was a span of 9 bases. The CDR3 has 12 residues.

This clonotype was recorded many times. This sequence joins TRBV9 and TRBJ2-5, with D possibly being TRBD2 (5 bases). V was pared by 4 bases and J by 5 bases, with 12 bases between. Germline values: CDR1 SGDLS, CDR2 YYNGEE. There are 13 residues in the CDR3. The CDR3 nucleotides read TGTGCCAGCAGCAGGCCCCCGGGGGAGACCCAGTACTTC. The encoded protein is CASSRPPGETQYF.

This clonotype was picked up a small number of times. The genes are TRBV6-1 and TRBJ2-5; 8 bases match TRBD1. The CDR3 runs to 14 residues. The V gene's germline CDR1 is MNHNS and CDR2 SASEGT. Trimming took 4 bases from V and 7 from J; bases not matched to a gene: 8. The CDR3 DNA reads as TGTGCCAGCAGTGCGATCGGACAGGGTGGGACCCAGTACTTC. Encoded protein: CASSAIGQGGTQYF.

This clonotype was counted at least ten times. This rearrangement joins TRBV12-3 or TRBV12-4 to TRBJ1-6; 8 bases map to TRBD1. V lost 7 bases to trimming and J lost 13 bases; unmatched junction nucleotides: 6. The length of the CDR3 is 12 residues. The CDR3 DNA is TGTGCCAGCAATCGACAGGGGACGCCCCTCCACTTT. It encodes CASNRQGTPLHF.

This clonotype occurred many times. The rearrangement joins TRBV6-5 to TRBJ2-7; TRBD2 matches at 9 bases. Trimming took 6 bases from V and 3 from J; bases not matched to a gene: 12. Germline V gene lookup returns CDR1 MNHEY and CDR2 SVGAGI. CDR3 length: 16 residues. The CDR3 DNA reads TGTGCCAGCAGGGCGACGGAAACTAGCGGGCTCTACGAGCAGTACTTC. As protein: CASRATETSGLYEQYF.

Notes on this clonotype: A much larger clone differs by one base, so this may be a read error. In this CDR3 the conserved last residue, phenylalanine or tryptophan, is missing, so a read error is likely. V usage is TRBV6-2 or TRBV6-3 and J usage is TRBJ1-1; unclear D gene. This CDR3 has 11 amino acids. Germline CDR1 and CDR2: MNHEY and SVGEGT. CDR3 nucleotide sequence: TGTACCACCACAACAACGTATGAAGCTTTCTCT. This translates into CTTTTTYEAFS.

This clonotype occurred many times. This sequence joins TRBV20-1 and TRBJ1-1, with D perhaps matching TRBD1 (5 bases). V lost 0 bases to trimming and J lost 3 bases, with 17 bases between them. Germline-derived CDR1 and CDR2 are DFQATT and SNEGSKA (reference sequence). The CDR3 runs 16 residues. The CDR3 region has the DNA TGCAGTGCTAGAGATCTGAGGGGAGGAGGAGACACTGAAGCTTTCTTT. It codes for CSARDLRGGGDTEAFF.

This clonotype was detected ten times or more. This chain uses TRBV24-1 with TRBJ1-3, with D perhaps TRBD1 (5 bases). Trimming took off 5 bases at V and 2 bases at J, with 6 bases between the two ends. The CDR3 is 13 residues long. The V gene's germline CDR1 is KGHDR and CDR2 SFDVKD. CDR3 bases: TGTGCCACCAGTGGAGGGGCTGGAAACACCATATATTTT. It yields the protein CATSGGAGNTIYF.

The chain carries TRBV13 and TRBJ1-2; D remains ambiguous. Trimming cost V 5 bases and J 5 bases, with 18 bases left between them. This CDR3 is built from 15 residues. Germline CDR1 reads PRHDT; CDR2 reads FYEKMQ (reference sequence). CDR3 nucleotides: TGTGCCAGCAGCCCGGATGGGCAGATAACGTATGGCTACACCTTC. Protein sequence: CASSPDGQITYGYTF.

This chain joins TRBV6-1 and TRBJ2-5, with 16 bases identical to TRBD2. This CDR3 comprises 15 residues. Germline V gene lookup returns CDR1 MNHNS and CDR2 SASEGT. The V gene end was trimmed by 7 bases and the J gene end by 5 bases; junction bases not matched to a gene: 4. The DNA of the CDR3 is TGTGCCAGCACCGGGACTAGCGGGAGGGCGGAGACCCAGTACTTC. Amino acid sequence: CASTGTSGRAETQYF.

This clonotype was detected many times. The V call is TRBV6-2 or TRBV6-3, the J call TRBJ2-5; TRBD2 might be the D (5 bases). Trimming stripped 7 bases from V and 2 bases from J, with 14 bases between. The CDR3 is 14 amino acids. Germline V gives CDR1 MNHEY, CDR2 SVGEGT. CDR3 protein: CASTFFGEQETQYF. The DNA of the CDR3 is TGTGCCAGCACCTTCTTTGGGGAGCAAGAGACCCAGTACTTC.

There are many counts of this clonotype. V and J are TRBV19 and TRBJ1-5; 9 bases match TRBD1. This CDR3 region has 15 residues. J gave up 5 bases and V 2 bases, and 4 bases lay outside the gene matches. The germline V gene has CDR1 LNHDA and CDR2 SQIVND (reference sequence). The CDR3: CASSIRGTGYQPQHF. Written as DNA, the CDR3 is TGTGCCAGTAGTATACGAGGGACAGGGTATCAGCCCCAGCATTTT.

The V call is TRBV12-3 or TRBV12-4, the J call TRBJ2-5; D is possibly TRBD1 (5 bases). With 7 bases removed from V and 3 bases from J, the gap between germline ends came to 12 bases. CDR3 length equals 13 residues. The CDR3 bases are TGTGCCAGCACCACCGACAGCGAAGAGACCCAGTACTTC. This gives the protein CASTTDSEETQYF.

V gene TRBV3-1 combines with J gene TRBJ1-3; no clear D gene. V was trimmed by 1 base and J by 1 base, leaving 11 bases between them. This CDR3 has 16 amino acids. Germline loops: CDR1 LGHDT, CDR2 YNNKEL (reference sequence). CDR3 loop: CASSQVGWVSGNTIYF. CDR3 coding DNA: TGTGCCAGCAGCCAAGTTGGATGGGTGTCTGGAAACACCATATATTTT.

In this sample, this clonotype turned up many times. The chain is built from TRBV6-8 and TRBJ2-2; D call uncertain. The CDR3 is made up of 19 amino acids. The V gene's germline CDR1 is MNHGY and CDR2 SAAAGT. The V end was cut by 2 bases, the J end by 6 bases, with 25 bases between. In DNA form, the CDR3 reads TGTGCCAGCAGTTACAGGCAGTCCGTAGGTCAACGGATTTCCGGGGAGCTGTTTTTT. This encodes CASSYRQSVGQRISGELFF.

This clonotype was detected ten times or more. This rearrangement joins TRBV6-5 to TRBJ2-7; no clear D gene. The CDR3 length is 13 residues. V was clipped by 0 bases and J by 2 bases, with 5 bases between them. In germline, CDR1 is MNHEY, CDR2 SVGAGI. The CDR3 region has the DNA TGTGCCAGCAGTTACTCTCCCCCCTACGAGCAGTACTTC. Protein: CASSYSPPYEQYF.

This clonotype has ten or more counts. The rearrangement joins TRBV5-1 to TRBJ1-5; D gene ambiguous. CDR3 length equals 13 residues. V was clipped by 4 bases and J by 7 bases, with 12 bases between them. Germline V gives CDR1 SGHRS, CDR2 YFSETQ. The CDR3 region is CASSMTPQQPQHF. DNA of the CDR3: TGCGCCAGCAGCATGACCCCGCAACAGCCCCAGCATTTT.

The sample holds many counts of this clonotype. The rearrangement joins TRBV19 to TRBJ1-1; D is possibly TRBD1 (6 bases). Trimming shortened V by 10 bases and J by 5 bases, and 17 bases separated the two germline ends. In germline, CDR1 is LNHDA, CDR2 SQIVND (reference sequence). The CDR3 contains 13 residues. The DNA of the CDR3 is TGTGCCACCTCACCTTTAGGGGGAACTGAAGCTTTCTTT. Translation: CATSPLGGTEAFF.

Ten or more counts support this clonotype. The chain carries TRBV28 and TRBJ1-5; D gene uncertain. Germline CDR1 is MDHEN and CDR2 is SYDVKM. CDR3 length equals 16 residues. V dropped 7 bases and J dropped 0 bases, with 16 bases sitting between them. The DNA for the CDR3 is TGTGCCAGCACCTCTGGGCAGATTAATAGCAATCAGCCCCAGCATTTT. This gives the protein CASTSGQINSNQPQHF.

The V call is TRBV7-2, the J call TRBJ2-7, with a weak D call TRBD2 (5 bases). Trimming took 2 bases from V and 5 from J, leaving 10 bases between them. The CDR3 loop spans 13 amino acids. The germline CDR1 and CDR2 sequences are SGHTA and FQGNSA. The CDR3 DNA reads as TGTGCCAGCAGCTTATCTAGCCGGCACGAGCAGTACTTC. It specifies CASSLSSRHEQYF.

This clonotype was observed many times. The chain recombines TRBV18 with TRBJ2-5; perhaps TRBD1 as D (6 bases). The CDR3 contains 16 residues. V lost 3 bases and J 1 base, leaving 15 bases between the germline ends. Germline values: CDR1 KGHSH, CDR2 LQKENI. CDR3 DNA: TGTGCCAGCTCACCGCCCGGGACATTGACCCAAGAGACCCAGTACTTC. Encoded protein: CASSPPGTLTQETQYF.

Written as DNA, the CDR3 is TGTGCCACTCACAGGGGCGGTGGCACTGAAGCTTTCTTT. Protein: CATHRGGGTEAFF. This rearrangement joins TRBV2 to TRBJ1-1; TRBD1 matches 7 bases. Unmatched junction bases numbered 9, after V lost 10 bases and J lost 4 bases. The germline CDR1 and CDR2 sequences are SNHLY and FYNNEI. This CDR3 is 13 amino acids long.

This clonotype came up many times. The chain is built from TRBV20-1 and TRBJ1-3; 10 bases align to TRBD1. Germline V gene data show CDR1 as DFQATT and CDR2 as SNEGSKA (reference sequence). Germline trimming cut 1 base from V and 0 bases from J; bases unmatched to any gene: 15. The CDR3 has 20 residues. The CDR3 loop reads CSARAPPGTGEKSSGNTIYF. CDR3 coding DNA: TGCAGTGCTAGAGCCCCTCCGGGGACAGGGGAAAAAAGCTCTGGAAACACCATATATTTT.